This T cell receptor (beta chain) is drawn from a study of shared clonotypes between healthy human individuals (dated by TCRdb to 2020 to 2021). Study-level background: The cohort comprised a couple of women and a few men aged 18 to 49 years. Between about 0.8 and 9 billion PBMCs per donor were obtained by leukapheresis. For each donor, three plates each were used for CD4 naive and CD4 memory, two plates were used for CD8 naive, and one plate was used for CD8 memory. Libraries were prepared and TCR repertoires were sequenced by different laboratories using diverse techniques, in order to increase sequencing depth and limit assay-specific biases. To estimate repertoire size and how much clonotypes are shared between individuals, the study performed deep sequencing of blood TCR repertoires from roughly five healthy adults. Overall results and qualifications from the work: Higher generation probabilities were observed for clonotypes shared by all four sorted-subset donors than for non-shared clonotypes. Sampling was limited to blood, and TCR repertoires in tissue likely differ from TCR repertoires in blood. Based on pairwise subsampling, the degree of clonotype sharing among donors was expected to be affected by sequencing depth. Incomplete sequencing was indicated by rarefaction of sorted-subset datasets, despite the large sequencing depth. Because the study included only a small number of donors, the genetic and exposure-history diversity represented was limited. When several donors were compared, the shared fraction of clonotypes was about 5% for naive CD4, around 4% for naive CD8, roughly 2.3% for memory CD4, and 0.35% to 0.4% for memory CD8. Naive subsets generally had larger estimated clonotype richness than memory subsets.

For the CD8 naive samples, CD45RO-negative cells were positively selected for CCR7, yielding a CD45RA+CCR7+ population from which TemRA cells were excluded. The donors were healthy, HIV-negative adults who had no recently reported acute infections or vaccinations. Every donor was a Caucasian adult living in Nashville, Tennessee, USA. Blood was obtained by leukapheresis, after which PBMCs were separated by Ficoll-Histopaque density gradient centrifugation and cryopreserved in liquid nitrogen vapor phase. Purity and quantity of every magnetically sorted T cell population were checked by analytical flow cytometry. Genomic DNA was isolated from each sorted fraction and quantified by UV absorbance on a Nanodrop 2000c. Using the deep immunoSEQ assay, multiplex PCR amplified TCR CDR3 regions from genomic DNA. Genomic DNA extracted from each cell subset was distributed evenly over all wells of several immunoSEQ 96-well plates, and each plate served as one replicate. For sorted subsets, each replicate PCR was loaded with approximately 200 ng genomic DNA, equivalent to 30,000 or so T cell genomes. Purified libraries were measured with a Qubit 3.0 fluorometer, size-checked on a Bioanalyzer 2100, and measured again with the KAPA Library Quantification kit. Every immunoSEQ 96-well plate was sequenced on a separate single-read 150-cycle Illumina NextSeq 550 flow cell. The published analysis was carried out like this. The immunoSEQ output contained only junctional sequences without quality scores, so filtering could not match that applied to full-length reads. To assign V/J genes and CDR3, sequences were annotated using PyIR, a Python wrapper for IgBLAST v1.9, with IMGT germline references. Reads were removed for weak V/J assignments (E-value above 1e-6), missing CDR3, stop codons, out-of-frame junctions, or ambiguous translated residues. A V3J clonotype was defined by an identical inferred V gene, J gene, and CDR3 amino acid sequence. To compute the percentage overlap between repertoires, the number of shared unique clonotypes was divided by the size of the smaller repertoire. Three approaches were used to assess repertoire richness: RTK rarefaction, the Chao1 estimator, and Recon v2.1 estimates of unobserved clonotypes. Generation probabilities were computed with OLGA for all TCRbeta clonotypes obtained by the gDNA method from four donors. TCRdb re-hosts the immuneACCESS table, in-frame sequences only. Its copies lack some clones; in the studies checked, an unresolved V gene accounts for under half of them, and the cause for the rest is not known. That table is the source of V, J and clone size, and D and trimming were worked out from the DNA. The sample yields roughly 550,000 clones; nearly 97% were counted once. The ten biggest clones cover 0.09% to 0.13% of the sample.

Trimming removed 5 bases from V and 7 bases from J, leaving 8 bases between the germline ends. CDR1 and CDR2 (SQVTM, ANQGSEA) derive from the germline V gene. From cysteine to phenylalanine, the CDR3 is 11 amino acids long. The kept DNA is CDR3 alone, 33 bases in frame from the first base. As to this clone: Its cognate antigen has yet to be identified. It has no much larger one-base neighbor in the sample; base qualities were not kept.

The chain is assembled from TRBV29-1 and TRBJ2-2; there is no confident call for the D gene. This TCR derives from a woman in her twenties or thirties in good health. The material sequenced was naive CD8+ T cells sorted from blood. The cell subset or site tag for this specimen amounts to: CD45RA+CCR7+. The nucleotide sequence is TGCAGCGTTCCTTGGGGCGGGGAGCTGTTTTTT. This gives the protein CSVPWGGELFF.